This record covers a single TCR beta chain. Data came from immunoSEQ multiplex PCR; TCRdb stores just in-frame clones and leaves some out. The sample lists approximately 88,000 clones; less than 95% were seen once. The data stem from a study of T cell responses to AZD1222 COVID-19 vaccine. This CDR3 is 13 amino acids long. V shed 8 bases and J shed 5 bases, with 14 bases lying between them. The chain carries TRBV12-3 or TRBV12-4 and TRBJ2-3; TRBD2 is a possible D gene (5 bases). The clonotype comes from an adult who received the AZD1222 COVID-19 vaccine. The sequencing used peripheral blood, collected 28 days after the second AZD1222 dose. CDR3 sequence (DNA): TGTGCCAGCTCAAACGGGGAGAAAGATACGCAGTATTTT. This translates into CASSNGEKDTQYF.